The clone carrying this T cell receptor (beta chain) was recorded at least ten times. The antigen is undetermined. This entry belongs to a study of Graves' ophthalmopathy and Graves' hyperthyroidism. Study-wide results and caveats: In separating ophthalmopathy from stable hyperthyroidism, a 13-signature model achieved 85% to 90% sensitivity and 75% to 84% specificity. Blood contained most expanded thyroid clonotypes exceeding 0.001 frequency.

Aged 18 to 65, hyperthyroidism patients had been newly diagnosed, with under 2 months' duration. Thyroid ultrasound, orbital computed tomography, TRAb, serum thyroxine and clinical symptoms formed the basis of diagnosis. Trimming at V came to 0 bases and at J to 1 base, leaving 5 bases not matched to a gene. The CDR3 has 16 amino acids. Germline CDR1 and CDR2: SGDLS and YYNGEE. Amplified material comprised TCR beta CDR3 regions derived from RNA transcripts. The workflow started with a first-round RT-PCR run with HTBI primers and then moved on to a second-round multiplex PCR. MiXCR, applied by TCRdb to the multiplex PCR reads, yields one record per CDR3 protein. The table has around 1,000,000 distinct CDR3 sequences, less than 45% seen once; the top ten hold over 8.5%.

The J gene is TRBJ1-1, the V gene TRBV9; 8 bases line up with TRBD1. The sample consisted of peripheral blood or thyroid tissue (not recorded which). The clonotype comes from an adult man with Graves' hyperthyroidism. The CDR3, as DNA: TGTGCCAGCAGCGTAGTGCGGGGACAGGAGAACACTGAAGCTTTCTTT. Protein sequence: CASSVVRGQENTEAFF.